Shown below are 18 T cell receptor beta chains from a single sample sequenced in a study of OX40 agonist ivuxolimab in advanced cancers. The library was obtained by the immunoSEQ multiplex PCR assay. TCRdb took this table from immuneACCESS and kept in-frame rearrangements with V and J called. Such tables lack part of the clones; where checked against another copy, unresolved V genes explain under half of the gap, and the rest is unexplained. A total of 60,000 to 85,000 clones appear in this sample, under 90% of them only once. The top ten constitute less than 3% of the sample. Sample: CD4+ or CD8+ T cells sorted from blood, taken in a trial of the OX40 agonist ivuxolimab. All receptors derive from an adult with an advanced solid tumor such as melanoma, head and neck, liver or kidney cancer.

Points on this clone: At one boundary the junction diverges from the germline segment, which might be a read error. V is TRBV6-1 and J is TRBJ1-5; no clear D gene. The CDR3 is 14 amino acids. Germline V gene sequence: CDR1 MNHNS, CDR2 SASEGT. In nucleotides, the CDR3 is TGTGCCAGCAGTGATCACAGTGGGGATCAGTCCCAGCATTTT. Protein product: CASSDHSGDQSQHF.

This clone has a single count. The chain combines TRBV5-4 with TRBJ2-2, with D possibly called TRBD1 or TRBD2 (7 bases each). Per germline, CDR1 SGHNT and CDR2 YYREEE (reference sequence). Deletions cut 3 bases from V and 5 bases from J, with 23 bases between. There are 18 residues in the CDR3. As DNA, the CDR3 is TGTGCCAGCAGCTCCCGACAGGGAGGGGATGGATGGACCGGGGAGCTGTTTTTT. Encoded protein: CASSSRQGGDGWTGELFF.

This sequence joins TRBV5-6 and TRBJ1-2; possible D gene TRBD1, 5 bases. Trimming left V 1 base short and J 10 bases short, with 17 bases between. This CDR3 is 14 amino acids long. CDR1 and CDR2 (germline): SGHDT, YYEEEE. CDR3: CASSLFRDSLDYTF. Written as DNA, the CDR3 is TGTGCCAGCAGCTTGTTCCGGGACTCCCTTGACTACACCTTC.

The chain carries TRBV30 and TRBJ1-4; tentatively, D is TRBD1 (5 bases). Trimming cost V 2 bases and J 8 bases, with 12 bases left between them. The CDR3 is 13 residues long. Per the germline V gene, CDR1 is GTSNPN and CDR2 is SVGIG (reference sequence). CDR3 sequence (DNA): TGTGCCTGGAGTTTCGGGGGGAACGAAAAACTGTTTTTT. Its translation is CAWSFGGNEKLFF.

A single count supports this clone. The J gene is TRBJ2-2, the V gene TRBV28, with D perhaps TRBD1 or TRBD2 (6 bases each). Germline CDR1 reads MDHEN; CDR2 reads SYDVKM. The CDR3 runs 14 residues. Trimming stripped 4 bases from V and 4 bases from J, with 10 bases between. This CDR3 reads CASSWGARTGELFF. For the CDR3, the DNA is TGTGCCAGCAGTTGGGGGGCCCGCACCGGGGAGCTGTTTTTT.

The chain joins TRBV2 to TRBJ1-1, with D tentatively TRBD1 (6 bases). The V end was cut by 3 bases, the J end by 1 base, with 9 bases between. The CDR3 extends over 14 amino acids. CDR1 and CDR2 from the germline V gene are SNHLY and FYNNEI. Here the CDR3 reads CASSDGTRNTEAFF. The CDR3 DNA is TGTGCCAGCAGTGACGGGACAAGGAACACTGAAGCTTTCTTT.

This chain uses TRBV29-1 with TRBJ1-5; unclear D gene. V dropped 5 bases and J dropped 6 bases, with 11 bases sitting between them. This CDR3 region has 12 residues. Germline V gives CDR1 SQVTM, CDR2 ANQGSEA. The CDR3: CSVRGMGQPQHF. CDR3 sequence (DNA): TGCAGCGTTCGGGGTATGGGTCAGCCCCAGCATTTT.

The chain combines TRBV28 with TRBJ2-7, with 9 bases lining up with TRBD2. Germline V gives CDR1 MDHEN, CDR2 SYDVKM. The CDR3 is 16 residues long. The J segment lost 2 bases and the V segment lost 3 bases, leaving 8 bases of the junction unmatched. The CDR3 sequence: CASSFSLAGLTYEQYF. The CDR3 region has the DNA TGTGCCAGCAGTTTTTCACTAGCGGGCCTTACCTACGAGCAGTACTTC. Looking up the rest from reference TRBV28 and TRBJ2-7 gives the full variable domain: DVKVTQSSRYLVKRTGEKVFLECVQDMDHENMFWYRQDPGLGLRLIYFSYDVKMKEKGDIPEGYSVSREKKERFSLILESASTNQTSMYLCASSFSLAGLTYEQYFGPGTRLTVT.

V usage is TRBV28 and J usage is TRBJ1-1, with D possibly matching TRBD1 (5 bases). Trimming took off 5 bases at V and 4 bases at J, with 14 bases between the two ends. Germline assignment: CDR1 MDHEN and CDR2 SYDVKM. The CDR3 totals 14 residues. The CDR3 DNA follows: TGTGCCAGCAGTCCTGGGGGGGTGGGCACTGAAGCTTTCTTT. Amino acids: CASSPGGVGTEAFF.

The rearrangement links TRBV2 to TRBJ2-1; D remains ambiguous. Germline-derived CDR1 and CDR2 are SNHLY and FYNNEI. This CDR3 is built from 14 residues. Trimming removed 7 bases at V and 0 bases at J, with 10 bases between. The CDR3 DNA is TGTGCCAGCATGTTCCGCAGCTCCTACAATGAGCAGTTCTTC. This codes for CASMFRSSYNEQFF.

The V and J genes are TRBV7-8 and TRBJ2-1; 7 bases agree with TRBD1. Germline values: CDR1 SGHVS, CDR2 FQNEAQ. Trimming removed 5 bases from V and 8 bases from J; junction bases left unmatched: 6. The CDR3 is 13 residues long. The CDR3 DNA reads as TGTGCCAGCAGCCCAAATACAGGGGATGAGCAGTTCTTC. Translation: CASSPNTGDEQFF. The full variable domain, in which reference TRBV7-8 and TRBJ2-1 provide the parts outside the CDR3, is GAGVSQSPRYKVAKRGQDVALRCDPISGHVSLFWYQQALGQGPEFLTYFQNEAQLDKSGLPSDRFFAERPEGSVSTLKIQRTQQEDSAVYLCASSPNTGDEQFFGPGTRLTVL.

As to this clone: One junction end disagrees with the germline gene, perhaps due to a read error. The rearrangement joins TRBV7-7 to TRBJ2-2; possible D gene TRBD1, 6 bases. This CDR3 is 14 amino acids long. The V gene's germline CDR1 is SSHAT and CDR2 FNYEAQ (reference sequence). CDR3 sequence (DNA): TGTGCTAGCAGCAAAGTAGGGGGAGCCGGGGAGCTGTTTTTT. Translating gives CASSKVGGAGELFF.

V and J are TRBV28 and TRBJ1-1; possibly TRBD1 for D (5 bases). The germline V gene has CDR1 MDHEN and CDR2 SYDVKM. The germline V and J ends were trimmed by 4 bases and 7 bases, with 19 bases remaining between them. The CDR3 runs to 15 residues. The CDR3 DNA reads as TGTGCCAGCAGTTCAGCTGGGGCGCCGGGAGATGAAGCTTTCTTT. Translation gives CASSSAGAPGDEAFF.

This chain connects TRBV6-6 to TRBJ1-1; no definite D call. Germline V CDR1 and CDR2: MNHNY, SVGAGI (reference sequence). V gave up 7 bases and J gave up 0 bases, with 9 bases separating them. The CDR3 runs 13 residues. The CDR3 bases are TGTGCCAGCACCCCCTGGGTGAACACTGAAGCTTTCTTT. As protein: CASTPWVNTEAFF.

The V call is TRBV28, the J call TRBJ2-1; 8 bases align to TRBD2. Germline lookup yields CDR1 MDHEN and CDR2 SYDVKM. The CDR3 extends over 16 amino acids. V was pared by 4 bases and J by 0 bases, with 5 bases of the junction left unmatched. The CDR3 here is CASSSSGSLSYNEQFF. CDR3 DNA sequence: TGTGCCAGCAGTTCCAGCGGGAGCCTCTCCTACAATGAGCAGTTCTTC. The entire variable domain, with the rest obtained from reference TRBV28 and TRBJ2-1, is as follows: DVKVTQSSRYLVKRTGEKVFLECVQDMDHENMFWYRQDPGLGLRLIYFSYDVKMKEKGDIPEGYSVSREKKERFSLILESASTNQTSMYLCASSSSGSLSYNEQFFGPGTRLTVL.

The rearrangement links TRBV7-9 to TRBJ2-5; D is uncertain. Trimming pared 5 bases from V and 1 base from J, leaving 20 bases between. The CDR3 covers 17 residues. Germline values: CDR1 SEHNR, CDR2 FQNEAQ (reference sequence). The CDR3 DNA reads as TGTGCCAGCAGCGTCACCTTTTTCCGGAGCATCCAAGAGACCCAGTACTTC. Its protein product is CASSVTFFRSIQETQYF. Combining the CDR3 with reference TRBV7-9 and TRBJ2-5 gives the whole variable domain DTGVSQNPRHKITKRGQNVTFRCDPISEHNRLYWYRQTLGQGPEFLTYFQNEAQLEKSRLLSDRFSAERPKGSFSTLEIQRTEQGDSAMYLCASSVTFFRSIQETQYFGPGTRLLVL.

The rearrangement joins TRBV2 to TRBJ2-2, with D perhaps matching TRBD2 (5 bases). This CDR3 has 13 residues. Per the germline V gene, CDR1 is SNHLY and CDR2 is FYNNEI. V dropped 2 bases and J dropped 6 bases, with 7 bases sitting between them. CDR3 sequence (DNA): TGTGCCAGCAGTGAAACGGAGGCCGGGGAGCTGTTTTTT. This gives the protein CASSETEAGELFF.

The J gene is TRBJ2-4, the V gene TRBV7-9; no definite D call. The germline V gene has CDR1 SEHNR and CDR2 FQNEAQ (reference sequence). Between the trimmed V and J ends, which lost 2 bases and 3 bases, there was a span of 8 bases. This CDR3 is built from 14 residues. DNA of the CDR3: TGTGCCAGCAGCTTAAGTCCCCTCAAAAACATTCAGTACTTC. This encodes CASSLSPLKNIQYF.